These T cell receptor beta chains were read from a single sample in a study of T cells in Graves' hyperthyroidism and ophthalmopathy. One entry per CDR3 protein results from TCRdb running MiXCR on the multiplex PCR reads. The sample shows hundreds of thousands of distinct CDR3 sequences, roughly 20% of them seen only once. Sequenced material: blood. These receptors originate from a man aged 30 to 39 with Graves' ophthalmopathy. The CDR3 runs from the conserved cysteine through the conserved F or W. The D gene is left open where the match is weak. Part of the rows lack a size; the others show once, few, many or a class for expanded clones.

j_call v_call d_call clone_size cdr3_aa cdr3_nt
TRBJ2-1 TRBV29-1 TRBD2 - CSVAWTSDVYNEQFF TGCAGCGTTGCCTGGACTAGCGATGTCTACAATGAGCAGTTCTTC
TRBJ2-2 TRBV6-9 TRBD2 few CASSYVASGSRTGELFF TGTGCCAGCAGTTACGTCGCTAGCGGGAGTCGCACCGGGGAGCTGTTTTTT
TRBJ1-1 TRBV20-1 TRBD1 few CSATSGAGGLTEAFF TGCAGTGCCACCTCGGGGGCAGGGGGCCTAACTGAAGCTTTCTTT
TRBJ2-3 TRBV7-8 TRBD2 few CASSLRGLVLTDTQYF TGTGCCAGCAGCTTACGCGGACTAGTCCTCACAGATACGCAGTATTTT
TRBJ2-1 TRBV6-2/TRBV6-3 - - CASSWQGQNNEQFF TGTGCCAGCAGTTGGCAGGGGCAGAACAATGAGCAGTTCTTC
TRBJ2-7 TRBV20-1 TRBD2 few CSARLSGTYEQYF TGCAGTGCTAGACTTAGCGGGACCTACGAGCAGTACTTC
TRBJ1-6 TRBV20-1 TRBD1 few CSARQGPNSPLHF TGCAGTGCTCGACAGGGCCCAAATTCACCCCTCCACTTT
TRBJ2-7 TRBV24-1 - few CATSDEYSWQQYF TGTGCCACCAGTGATGAATATAGCTGGCAGCAGTACTTC
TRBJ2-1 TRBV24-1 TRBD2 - CATSDWTSGSSDEQFF TGTGCCACCAGTGATTGGACTAGCGGGAGTTCGGATGAGCAGTTCTTC
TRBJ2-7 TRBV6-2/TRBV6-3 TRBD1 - CASSYRRTGTHEQYF TGTGCCAGCAGTTATCGACGGACAGGGACCCACGAGCAGTACTTC
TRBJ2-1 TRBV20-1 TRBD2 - CSAAAVGLAGPREQFF TGCAGTGCTGCTGCGGTGGGACTAGCGGGTCCCCGGGAGCAGTTCTTC
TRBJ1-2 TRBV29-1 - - CSVVDRYGYTF TGCAGCGTTGTGGACAGATATGGCTACACCTTC
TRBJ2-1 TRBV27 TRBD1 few CASSVTGGIQQFF TGTGCCAGCAGTGTGACAGGGGGGATTCAGCAGTTCTTC
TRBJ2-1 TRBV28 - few CASSFIGGSVVEQFF TGTGCCAGCAGTTTCATAGGTGGTTCGGTGGTTGAGCAGTTCTTC
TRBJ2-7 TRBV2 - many CASSFSLRSSYEQYF TGTGCCAGCAGTTTTTCCCTCCGTAGCTCCTACGAGCAGTACTTC
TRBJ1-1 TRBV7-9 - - CASSTRAGHNTEAFF TGTGCCAGCAGCACTAGGGCGGGACATAACACTGAAGCTTTCTTT
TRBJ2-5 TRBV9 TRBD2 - CASSTPGGETQYF TGTGCCAGCAGCACCCCGGGGGGAGAGACCCAGTACTTC
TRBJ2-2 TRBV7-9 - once CASSLVPAGTNTGELFF TGTGCCAGCAGCTTAGTCCCAGCGGGTACGAACACCGGGGAGCTGTTTTTT
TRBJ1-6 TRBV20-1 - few CSARAEGGSYNSPLHF TGCAGTGCTAGAGCCGAGGGCGGCTCCTATAATTCACCCCTCCACTTT
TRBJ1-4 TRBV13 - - CASSLMARNEKLFF TGTGCCAGCAGCTTAATGGCCAGAAATGAAAAACTGTTTTTT
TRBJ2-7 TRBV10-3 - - CAISHSYEQYF TGTGCCATCAGCCATAGCTACGAGCAGTACTTC
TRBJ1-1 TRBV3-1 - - CASSQDFGGPNTETFF TGTGCCAGCAGCCAAGATTTTGGGGGCCCAAACACTGAAACTTTCTTT
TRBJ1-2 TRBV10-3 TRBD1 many CAIQSGTEGYTF TGTGCCATCCAGTCGGGGACAGAAGGCTACACCTTC
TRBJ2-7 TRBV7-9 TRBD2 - CASSTTGTSGGKQYF TGTGCCAGCAGCACTACCGGGACTAGCGGGGGCAAGCAGTACTTC
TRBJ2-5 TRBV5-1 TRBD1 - CASSPRQGGGMYQETQYF TGCGCCAGCAGCCCCCGACAGGGGGGCGGAATGTACCAAGAGACCCAGTACTTC
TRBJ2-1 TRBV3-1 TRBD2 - CASSQVVSGGDEQFF TGTGCCAGCAGCCAAGTGGTTAGCGGGGGGGATGAGCAGTTCTTC
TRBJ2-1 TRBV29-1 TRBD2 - CSVEEERESSYDEQFF TGCAGCGTTGAAGAGGAGCGGGAGAGCTCCTACGATGAGCAGTTCTTC
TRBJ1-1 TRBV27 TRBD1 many CASSLRGQGPTEAFF TGTGCCAGCAGTCTCCGCGGACAGGGCCCCACTGAAGCTTTCTTT
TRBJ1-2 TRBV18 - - CASSPTPGDYGYTF TGTGCCAGCTCACCAACACCGGGGGACTATGGCTACACCTTC